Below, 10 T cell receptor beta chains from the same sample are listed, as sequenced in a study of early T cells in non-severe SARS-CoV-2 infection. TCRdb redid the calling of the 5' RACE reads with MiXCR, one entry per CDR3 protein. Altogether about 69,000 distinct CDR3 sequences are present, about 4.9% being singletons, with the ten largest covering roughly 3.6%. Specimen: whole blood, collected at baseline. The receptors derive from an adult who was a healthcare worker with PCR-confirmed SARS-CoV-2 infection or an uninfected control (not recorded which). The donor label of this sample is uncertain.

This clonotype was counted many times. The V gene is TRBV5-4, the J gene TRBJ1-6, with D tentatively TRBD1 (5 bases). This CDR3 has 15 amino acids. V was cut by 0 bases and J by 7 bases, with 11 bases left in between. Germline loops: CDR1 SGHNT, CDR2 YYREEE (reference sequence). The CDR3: CASSLEGTGNSPLHF. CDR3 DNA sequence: TGTGCCAGCAGCTTGGAGGGGACTGGGAATTCACCCCTCCACTTT.

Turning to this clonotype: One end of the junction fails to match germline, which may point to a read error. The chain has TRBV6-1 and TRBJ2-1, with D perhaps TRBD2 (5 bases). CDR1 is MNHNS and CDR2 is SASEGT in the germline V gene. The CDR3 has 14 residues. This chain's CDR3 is CVSSGVEGADEQFF. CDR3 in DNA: TGTGTCAGCAGTGGCGTCGAGGGAGCAGATGAGCAGTTCTTC.

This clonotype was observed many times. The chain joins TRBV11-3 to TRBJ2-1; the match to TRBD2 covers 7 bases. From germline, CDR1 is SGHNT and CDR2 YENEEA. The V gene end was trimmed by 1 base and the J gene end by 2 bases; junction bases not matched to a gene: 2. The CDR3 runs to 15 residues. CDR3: CASSLGRGAYNEQFF. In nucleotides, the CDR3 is TGTGCCAGCAGCTTAGGCCGGGGGGCCTACAATGAGCAGTTCTTC. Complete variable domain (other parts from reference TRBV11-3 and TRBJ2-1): EAGVVQSPRYKIIEKKQPVAFWCNPISGHNTLYWYLQNLGQGPELLIRYENEEAVDDSQLPKDRFSAERLKGVDSTLKIQPAELGDSAVYLCASSLGRGAYNEQFFGPGTRLTVL.

The CDR3 region has the DNA TGTGCCAGCAAATCCGGGACTGGGAGCTCCTACGAGCAGTACTTC. Protein: CASKSGTGSSYEQYF. The chain employs TRBV6-5 and TRBJ2-7, with D possibly matching TRBD2 (6 bases). V was clipped by 7 bases and J by 0 bases, with 16 bases between them. Germline-derived CDR1 and CDR2 are MNHEY and SVGAGI. The CDR3 is made up of 15 amino acids.

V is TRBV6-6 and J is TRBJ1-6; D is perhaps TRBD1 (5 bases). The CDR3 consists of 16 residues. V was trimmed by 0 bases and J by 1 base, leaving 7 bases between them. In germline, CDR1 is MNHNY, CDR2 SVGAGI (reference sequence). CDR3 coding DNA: TGTGCCAGCAGTTACTCCGGGGGGTCCTATAATTCACCCCTCCACTTT. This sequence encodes CASSYSGGSYNSPLHF.

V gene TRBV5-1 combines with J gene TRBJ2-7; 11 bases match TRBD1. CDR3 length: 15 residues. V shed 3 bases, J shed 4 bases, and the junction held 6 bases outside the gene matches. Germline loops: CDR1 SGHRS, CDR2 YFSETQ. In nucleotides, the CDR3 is TGCGCCAGCAGCTCGAGGACAGGGGGCAATTACGAGCAGTACTTC. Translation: CASSSRTGGNYEQYF.

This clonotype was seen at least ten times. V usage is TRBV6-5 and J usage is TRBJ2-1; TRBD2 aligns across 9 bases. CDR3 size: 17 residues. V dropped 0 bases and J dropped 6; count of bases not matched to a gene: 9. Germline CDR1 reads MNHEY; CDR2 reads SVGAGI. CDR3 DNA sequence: TGTGCCAGCAGTTACTCGAGCGGGGGGCCCCCCGGCAATGAGCAGTTCTTC. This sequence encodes CASSYSSGGPPGNEQFF.

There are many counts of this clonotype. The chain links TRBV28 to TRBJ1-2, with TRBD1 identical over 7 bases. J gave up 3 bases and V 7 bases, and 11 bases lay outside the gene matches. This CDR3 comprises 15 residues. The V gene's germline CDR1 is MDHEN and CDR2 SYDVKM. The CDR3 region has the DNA TGTGCCAGCAACGATAACCCGGGACAGCACTATGGCTACACCTTC. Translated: CASNDNPGQHYGYTF.

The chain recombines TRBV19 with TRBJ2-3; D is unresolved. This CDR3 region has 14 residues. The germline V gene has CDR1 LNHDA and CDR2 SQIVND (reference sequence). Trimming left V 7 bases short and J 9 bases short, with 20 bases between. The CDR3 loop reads CASKLPGSGTTQYF. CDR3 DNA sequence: TGTGCCAGTAAGCTCCCCGGGTCGGGTACCACGCAGTATTTT.

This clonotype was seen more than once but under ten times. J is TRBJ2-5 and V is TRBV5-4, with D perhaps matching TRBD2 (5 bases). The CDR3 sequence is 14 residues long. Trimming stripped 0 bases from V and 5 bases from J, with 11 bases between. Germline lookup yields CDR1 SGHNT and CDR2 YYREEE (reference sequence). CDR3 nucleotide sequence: TGTGCCAGCAGCTTGGAAGTTCCGGGGGAGACCCAGTACTTC. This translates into CASSLEVPGETQYF.